This T cell receptor beta chain was sequenced for a study of cytomegalovirus exposure and HLA in healthy donors (dated by TCRdb to about 2017). Regarding the study in general: An earlier analysis of more than 550 of the donors reported 250 to 350 Gb of sequence data and 117 million unique TCR beta sequences obtained from around 180 million T cells. About 280 gigabases of sequencing data and around 80 million unique TCR sequences made up an early release that covered roughly 670 HLA-typed donors. Of the 350 to 450 genotyped donors, approximately 83% fell in the genetic ancestry cluster associated with self-reported Caucasian donors. The study was designed to test whether signatures of past pathogen exposure could be identified by cataloging public T cell receptors. Using immunosequencing, the study profiled T cell repertoires from fewer than 850 subjects and related those repertoires to cytomegalovirus serostatus. Besides the first cohort of under 700 subjects, a separate validation cohort made up of some 110 different subjects was used. The study combined high-throughput TCR immunosequencing, statistical association of individual TCRs with disease status, and machine learning to predict cytomegalovirus infection status. A later analysis re-examined previously published TCR beta repertoires from over 500 donors and added high-resolution HLA genotyping to investigate patterns of TCR occurrence. Rather than drawing on any new phenotypic data, the later analysis identified candidate immune exposures from TCR beta sequences and the way those sequences occurred across donors. To decide whether each TCR beta V gene segment behaved as functional or pseudogenic, an earlier analysis of nearly 600 of the donors relied on high-throughput TCR beta sequencing. Donor age, sex, ethnicity and CMV serostatus were compiled together with the repertoire data. A later genetic analysis took genome-wide SNP genotypes for about 55% of the 666 donors and used that subset as a discovery cohort. Every repertoire in the discovery cohort had been generated on one and the same sequencing platform. HLA typing covered class I and class II loci at four-digit resolution. The number of typed donors differed by locus: roughly 629-640 for A, B, C, DRB1 and DQB1; 522 for DQA1; 606 for DPA1; and about 450 for DPB1. About five DR-DQ haplotypes were treated as single units for association and clustering because of strong linkage in the cohort. Among roughly 400 genotyped donors of the cohort, an average of around 240,000 unique TCR beta nucleotide sequences were sequenced per donor, roughly 20% of them non-productive.

A remark on this clone: Its target antigen remains unknown. No base-level quality is on record; no much larger clone is a single base apart.

What the study reported, not specific to this receptor: Most TCR sequences were seen in very few donors, while some public TCRs were found in many individuals. According to a later genetic analysis, donors in an Asian-associated ancestry cluster had fewer N-insertions in productive TCRs than the roughly 700-donor mean. Broadly in line with IMGT annotations, most TCR beta V segments showed up in productive rearrangements about 87% or about 30% of the time in an earlier analysis of several hundred of the donors. A later analysis found that TCR association rates varied across HLA loci, with DRB1 alleles showing the most associated TCRs and HLA-C alleles the fewest. Correlated functional status among segregating V segments might reflect linkage disequilibrium, but an unknown experimental factor could not be ruled out. Some IMGT-functional V segments, including TRBV6-2 and TRBV6-3, could not be distinguished by the 87-base-pair reads and were therefore excluded. The classifier was reported to diagnose cytomegalovirus status with high specificity and sensitivity in both the original cohort and the validation cohort. Only TCR beta chains were sequenced in this cohort, and the absence of alpha or paired-chain data limited detectable features. For the cohort, immune exposure information was limited to CMV serostatus. Roughly uniform sequencing depth across donors was assumed in presence/absence analyses, although this assumption may not hold. A later analysis reported that several top co-occurrence clusters appeared linked to parvovirus B19, influenza, CMV and Epstein-Barr virus. In the study, about 150 TCR beta chains were listed as associated with cytomegalovirus. The authors suggested that the approach could potentially be generalized to other disease states and immunological phenotypes. When HLA alleles, especially DR and DQ, strongly co-occurred, attributing TCR associations to individual alleles was difficult. Specific HLA alleles were associated with 15,000 to 20,000 TCR beta sequences at a false discovery rate of 0.05 in a later analysis. The earlier analysis of a few hundred of the donors excluded fewer than 20 rarely observed V segments, including chromosome 9 orphons, because counts were too low. In vitro tests confirmed that a few of the cytomegalovirus-associated TCR beta chains recognize cytomegalovirus antigens. In a later genetic analysis, a missense DCLRE1C variant was associated with V-gene and J-gene trimming of TCR beta chains, and the association was replicated in an independent cohort. A further reported finding was that TCR beta sequences accurately predicted the HLA-A and HLA-B alleles for most subjects in the first cohort. Compared with equally common non-associated chains, HLA-associated TCR beta chains in a later analysis were more clonally expanded and had lower generation probabilities. The sequencing pipeline was judged likely to have produced a cluster of highly shared sequence variants as a technical artifact. Because some donors lacked HLA typing at each locus, the association tests relied only on the typed subset. In a later analysis, most CMV-associated TCR beta chains were found to appear HLA-restricted, with HLA associations seemingly driven largely by CMV exposure.

The cohort comprised around 690 healthy bone marrow donors. Cohort members were all nominally healthy when sampled, although unrecorded immune exposures were likely present. The donor was CMV seronegative and belonged to the group of under 400 seronegative cohort members. Each donor provided a peripheral blood sample, and peripheral blood mononuclear cells were used for TCR beta sequencing. The Qiagen DNeasy Blood Extraction Kit was used to extract genomic DNA from the blood cell samples. According to the germline V gene, CDR1 reads SQVTM and CDR2 reads ANQGSEA. V loses 7 bases of germline sequence and J loses 5 bases, and the interval between the two ends is 19 bases. The cysteine opens and the phenylalanine closes a CDR3 of 14 amino acids. The sequence is cut down to CDR3 DNA, 42 bases in frame from base 1. The library was built by means of the immunoSEQ multiplex PCR assay. For the multiplex PCR, a mixture combining 60 forward primers for TCR Vbeta segments and 13 reverse primers for TCR Jbeta segments was used. The CDR3 region of rearranged TCR beta genes was amplified from genomic DNA with a multiplex PCR assay. The Illumina HiSeq System was used to sequence the amplified TCR beta libraries as 87-base-pair reads. Per the original workflow: Across the 670 or so repertoires, a later analysis counted 80 million or so unique TCR beta chains, about 10 million of which were shared by at least two donors. Raw reads were error-corrected and collapsed into unique sequences by a nearest-neighbor algorithm in which closely related sequences were merged to remove PCR and sequencing errors. Alignment of CDR3 sequences to IMGT reference sequences was used to assign V, D and J gene segments. Each retained sequence needed at least a six-nucleotide match to both a V gene segment and a J gene segment. Rearrangements were called productive when the CDR3 lacked stop codons and stayed in frame with V and J; all others were non-productive. CDR3 was defined by IMGT convention, running from the second conserved V-encoded cysteine to the conserved J-encoded phenylalanine. The earlier analysis of approximately 500 of the donors excluded sequences that lacked an unambiguous match to a single V gene segment. In an earlier analysis of a few hundred of the donors, a V segment was called functional when productive rearrangements were above 56.7%, and segregating when the standard deviation between donors exceeded 5%. A statistical classification framework was built for diagnosing cytomegalovirus status from the catalog of TCR beta chain sequences. A later analysis assigned V and J genes by comparing TCR nucleotide sequences with IMGT/GENE-DB human TR gene sequences. In a later analysis, CDR3 sequences and most-parsimonious VDJ recombination scenarios were assigned using the TCRdist pipeline. In a later analysis, each TCR beta chain was defined by its CDR3 amino acid sequence together with its V-gene family, and reads lacking a unique V-gene family were excluded. To address suspected cross-contamination and a sequencing artifact, a later analysis removed under 600 highly shared, low-generation-probability nucleotide sequences. In a later analysis, a clonal expansion index was calculated for each public chain from normalized within-repertoire ranks of inferred template counts. Generation probabilities in a later analysis came from a VDJ recombination model fitted to out-of-frame rearrangements, and those results were checked against IGoR. A later analysis scored TCR-TCR, TCR-HLA and TCR-CMV co-occurrence with hypergeometric tests, applying a repertoire-size bias correction to TCR pairs. In a later analysis, false discovery rates were estimated by permuting HLA or CMV assignments 20 times. A later analysis grouped co-occurring TCRs with DBSCAN, adding TCRdist sequence similarity when clustering within HLA-allele-positive subsets. Co-occurrence clustering excluded repertoires with fewer than 30,000 or more than 120,000 public chains, plus five with anomalous nucleotide sharing. In its TCRdb copy, this immuneACCESS table keeps in-frame sequences only and misses some clones. Where compared with another copy, unresolved V genes explain less than half of these, and the others have no known cause. V, J and clone size reflect that table, while D and trimming were determined from the DNA. The sample profile shows 99,000 or so clones; around 80% of them were found once. 1.5% to 2% of the sample comes from the top ten.

The sequence was collected from a woman between 40 and 50 years old in good health and CMV-seronegative. The sample was PBMCs. This receptor chain uses TRBV29-1 and TRBJ2-3; the D gene is possibly TRBD2, with 6 bases matching. The DNA reads as follows: TGCAGCGGTAACCTACTAGCTCGTGGAGATACGCAGTATTTT. The translation is CSGNLLARGDTQYF.